This entry features one TCR beta chain sequence. Its antigen is undetermined. This record belongs to a study of identifying expanded T cells in peripheral blood. Findings and caveats of the study: Clone count variance between roughly 2-week samples rose with total template count.

The CDR3 has 16 amino acids. CDR1 and CDR2 from the germline V gene are LGHNA and YNFKEQ. The V and J ends lost 1 base and 3 bases respectively, with 13 bases between them. Collection occurred without any documented infections or immune events in donors. The assay was immunoSEQ multiplex PCR, and TCRdb's table has in-frame clones only and misses some. Of over 100,000 clones listed, 88% are singletons. The chain is built from TRBV4-2 and TRBJ1-5, with D maybe TRBD1 (5 bases). The specimen sequenced was blood. The clonotype originates from a person aged 18-70 years in good health. The CDR3 loop reads CASSQGTGGDNQPQHF. The CDR3 DNA reads as TGTGCCAGCAGCCAAGGGACGGGGGGTGACAATCAGCCCCAGCATTTT.